This T cell receptor beta chain stems from a study of T cell responses to AZD1222 COVID-19 vaccine (dated by TCRdb to the early 2020s). As for the study more broadly: Because spike-specific TCR depth and breadth did not differ between the two schedules, AZD1222 recipients who got a second dose at roughly 4 weeks were pooled with those who got a second dose at roughly 12 weeks. Enrollment into the trials was organized by age into subgroups of 18-55, 56-69 and 70-plus years, and those subgroups contained roughly 150, 30 and 60 TCR-sequenced participants, respectively. A total of about 250 trial participants underwent TCR sequencing, of whom nearly 210 had received two doses of AZD1222 and some 25 had received two doses of the MenACWY control vaccine.

The CDR3 regions of human TCRbeta chains were analyzed by immunosequencing. The authors' pipeline ran thus. Repertoire TCRs were checked for matches against a reference library of SARS-CoV-2-specific TCRs that had been generated using the MIRA antigen-specificity platform. Breadth was defined as the fraction of unique TCRs that were SARS-CoV-2-associated. Depth was defined as the fraction of total T cells that were SARS-CoV-2-associated. Using the MIRA data, every spike-specific TCR was mapped to the spike region that the TCR reacted to and assigned to either a CD4 or a CD8 class. Log10-transformed breadth and depth values were compared by one-way ANOVA with Sidak's multiple comparisons tests. Not all clones reach the TCRdb copy of this immuneACCESS table, which keeps in-frame sequences only. Checked studies attribute under half of the gap to unresolved V genes and leave the rest unexplained. That table is the source of V, J and clone size, and D and trimming were worked out from the DNA. The table for this sample lists about 120,000 clones; about 90% of them were counted only once. The ten biggest clones cover about 5.2% of the sample.

At the junction V is shortened by 5 bases and J by 6 bases; bases outside the gene matches: 18. Looking up the germline V gene yields CDR1 SGHTA and CDR2 FQGNSA. The CDR3 sequence holds 18 residues, the cysteine and phenylalanine included. CDR3 DNA is the only sequence kept; it has 54 bases, read in frame from the first base. The intended sense of this specimen's time point label: baseline before first vaccination. Samples from vaccinated people were obtained from the UK trials COV001 and COV002, which included a single-blind randomized controlled phase 2/3 trial of AZD1222 (ChAdOx1 nCoV-19) in healthy adults. Trial participant PBMC samples were collected at day 0 and day 28 after the second dose for TCRbeta chain sequencing. Comments on this clone: This receptor's antigen is unknown. Per-base quality was not reported, and no clone a single base away is much larger than it.

General study outcomes and caveats: Because no day 14 peak-response samples were available, the repertoires could be characterized only after the peak T cell response. CD4 TCRs associated with the vaccine covered the entire spike protein, and the dominant responses were in regions 160-218 and 743-854. Participants were mostly white British and included more females than males, and it was suggested by the authors that clonal diversity may have been underestimated. The 56-69-year group was small, and its depth increase did not reach significance, likely because of low power. Conclusions about previously exposed vaccinees were limited because only a handful of AZD1222 recipients were SARS-CoV-2 seropositive at baseline. A significant rise in spike-specific TCR breadth and depth was observed after two AZD1222 doses relative to day 0 and relative to MenACWY recipients. Reportedly, close to half of the unique spike-specific TCRs recognized epitopes lying outside the regions that are mutated in the B.1.351 and B.1.1.7 variants.

This receptor was obtained from an adult in good health. The rearrangement joined TRBV7-2 to TRBJ2-3; 9 junctional bases match TRBD2. The sample was peripheral blood, taken on day 0 of AZD1222 vaccination. The DNA sequence reads TGTGCCAGCAGCCTCGGACTAGGAGCGGGAGGCCTCCGGGATACGCAGTATTTT. Its translation reads: CASSLGLGAGGLRDTQYF.